This T cell receptor beta chain originates from a study of beta chain features in type 1 diabetes. Findings and caveats of the study: In all four CD4+ subsets, TCRB CDR3 length was significantly, moderately reduced in type 1 diabetes.

This clone was counted only a few times. The antigen is unknown. The germline CDR1 and CDR2 sequences are SNHLY and FYNNEI. V was trimmed by 7 bases and J by 4 bases, leaving 16 bases between them. The CDR3 sequence is 14 residues long. Expressed TCRB transcripts were sequenced, since all the RNA that had been isolated was reverse transcribed. Reads from naive, central memory and regulatory T cell samples averaged around 4 million. Measured with immunoSEQ multiplex PCR; TCRdb has only the in-frame clones, and not every one. The sample contains about 650,000 clones, about an eighth of which appear only once.

Source material: naive CD4+ T cells from blood. The chain carries TRBV2 and TRBJ1-1; D remains unclear. This TCR was recovered from a man between 25 and 39 years old with type 1 diabetes. The CDR3 loop is CASMGDGGSTEAFF. The CDR3 coding sequence is TGTGCCAGCATGGGCGACGGCGGGAGCACTGAAGCTTTCTTT.